The rows below give T cell receptor beta chains drawn from one sample of a study of shared clonotypes between healthy human individuals. Profiled with immunoSEQ multiplex PCR; TCRdb holds only in-frame clones, not every one. The repertoire holds 2 million to 2.5 million clones, with roughly 90% as singletons. The sample consisted of naive CD4+ T cells from PBMCs. These receptors all come from a man between 18 and 35 years old in good health. Some clones in this sample may be carry-over from other donors' samples. Each CDR3 is given with its conserved first and last residue. The order of the fields is J gene, V gene, CDR3 protein.

J: TRBJ2-7; V: TRBV5-4; CDR3: CASSWGQGEQYF
J: TRBJ2-3; V: TRBV28; CDR3: CASRSTDTQYF
J: TRBJ1-4; V: TRBV5-5; CDR3: CASSSMGPGSEKLFF
J: TRBJ2-7; V: TRBV11-2; CDR3: CASSLLLWYEQYF
J: TRBJ1-5; V: TRBV19; CDR3: CASHGDGNQPQHF
J: TRBJ2-1; V: TRBV14; CDR3: CASSQEGLAGGWFGNEQFF
J: TRBJ1-2; V: TRBV27; CDR3: CASSPEGQGAGYGYTF
J: TRBJ2-3; V: TRBV2; CDR3: CASRADTDTQYF
J: TRBJ2-7; V: TRBV6-5; CDR3: CASSYSGQGVSEQYF
J: TRBJ1-4; V: TRBV2; CDR3: CASQSPNEKLFF
J: TRBJ2-1; V: TRBV11-3; CDR3: CASSLDQRGNEQFF
J: TRBJ1-1; V: TRBV18; CDR3: CASSPLTDEAFF
J: TRBJ2-3; V: TRBV5-1; CDR3: CASSSISSTDTQYF
J: TRBJ2-2; V: TRBV27; CDR3: CASSRTSRQGGKTGELFF
J: TRBJ2-3; V: TRBV25-1; CDR3: CASSEGGMTDTQYF
J: TRBJ1-5; V: TRBV2; CDR3: CASSGDGPNQPQHF
J: TRBJ2-1; V: TRBV5-1; CDR3: CASSLVLDRYNEQFF
J: TRBJ1-1; V: TRBV5-1; CDR3: CASSLVVQNTEAFF
J: TRBJ2-7; V: TRBV6-1; CDR3: CASSRDSGPYEQYF
J: TRBJ2-5; V: TRBV27; CDR3: CASSLGLAHETQYF
J: TRBJ2-3; V: TRBV7-3; CDR3: CASSLGRATDTQYF
J: TRBJ2-2; V: TRBV7-3; CDR3: CASSHSGRGGTGELFF
J: TRBJ1-5; V: TRBV28; CDR3: CASRWTEGHQPQHF
J: TRBJ2-2; V: TRBV7-3; CDR3: CASSPDRWNTGELFF
J: TRBJ2-3; V: TRBV5-1; CDR3: CASSAGVSDTQYF
J: TRBJ2-5; V: TRBV5-4; CDR3: CASSLAGREPQETQYF
J: TRBJ1-1; V: TRBV11-2; CDR3: CASSPISRANTEAFF
J: TRBJ2-7; V: TRBV10-3; CDR3: CAISESQGVWDEQYF
J: TRBJ2-1; V: TRBV12-5; CDR3: CASGPGGGYNEQFF
J: TRBJ1-5; V: TRBV11-2; CDR3: CASSLGFSNQPQHF
J: TRBJ1-2; V: TRBV27; CDR3: CASRAQTDTNYGYTF
J: TRBJ2-1; V: TRBV5-1; CDR3: CASSPQGSYNEQFF
J: TRBJ2-2; V: TRBV30; CDR3: CAWSLTLGQGALGGELFF
J: TRBJ2-1; V: TRBV4-1; CDR3: CASSQEAGGAANEQFF
J: TRBJ2-7; V: TRBV6-1; CDR3: CASSRRDKYSYEQYF
J: TRBJ1-2; V: TRBV28; CDR3: CASSLVVGLDGYTF
J: TRBJ2-3; V: TRBV9; CDR3: CATSLGTQSTDTQYF
J: TRBJ2-7; V: TRBV7-2; CDR3: CASSLAGTVTYEQYF
J: TRBJ1-4; V: TRBV18; CDR3: CASSRTEGGEKLFF
J: TRBJ1-3; V: TRBV4-1; CDR3: CASSQTSGNTIYF
J: TRBJ2-5; V: TRBV4-2; CDR3: CASSQAGTSQETQYF
J: TRBJ2-5; V: TRBV5-1; CDR3: CASSLGPAGQETQYF
J: TRBJ1-3; V: TRBV30; CDR3: CAWSVKADRNTIYF
J: TRBJ2-5; V: TRBV19; CDR3: CASSHREETQYF
J: TRBJ2-3; V: TRBV21-1; CDR3: CASSKAPDRAAFTSTDTQYF
J: TRBJ2-1; V: TRBV19; CDR3: CASSRGLSGRRGDNEQFF
J: TRBJ1-4; V: TRBV4-2; CDR3: CASSPGLATNEKLFF
J: TRBJ2-5; V: TRBV5-1; CDR3: CASSLEGLQGETQYF